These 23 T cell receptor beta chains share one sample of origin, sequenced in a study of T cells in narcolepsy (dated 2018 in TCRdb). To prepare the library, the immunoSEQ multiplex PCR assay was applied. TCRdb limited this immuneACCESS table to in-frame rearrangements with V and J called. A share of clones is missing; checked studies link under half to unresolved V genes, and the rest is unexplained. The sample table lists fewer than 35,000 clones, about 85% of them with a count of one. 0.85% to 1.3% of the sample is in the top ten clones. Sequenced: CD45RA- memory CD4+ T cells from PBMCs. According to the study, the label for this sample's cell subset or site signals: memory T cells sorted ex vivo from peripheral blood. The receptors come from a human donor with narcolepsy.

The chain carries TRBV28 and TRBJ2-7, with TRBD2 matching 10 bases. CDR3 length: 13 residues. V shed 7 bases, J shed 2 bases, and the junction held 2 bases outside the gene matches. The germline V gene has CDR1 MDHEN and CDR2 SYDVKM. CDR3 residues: CASTLAGAYEQYF. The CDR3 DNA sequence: TGTGCCAGCACCCTAGCGGGAGCCTACGAGCAGTACTTC.

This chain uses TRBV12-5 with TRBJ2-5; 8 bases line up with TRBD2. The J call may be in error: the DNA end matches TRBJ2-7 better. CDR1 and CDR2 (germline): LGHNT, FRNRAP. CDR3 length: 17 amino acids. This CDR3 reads CASGLFPSGGKLYEQYF. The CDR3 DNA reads TGTGCTAGTGGTTTGTTCCCCAGCGGGGGAAAGCTATACGAGCAGTACTTC.

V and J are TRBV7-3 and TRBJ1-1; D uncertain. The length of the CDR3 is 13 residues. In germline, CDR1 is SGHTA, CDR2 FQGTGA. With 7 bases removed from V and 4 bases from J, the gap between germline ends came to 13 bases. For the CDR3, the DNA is TGTGCCAGCAATCGGGATGCGGGCACTGAAGCTTTCTTT. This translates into CASNRDAGTEAFF.

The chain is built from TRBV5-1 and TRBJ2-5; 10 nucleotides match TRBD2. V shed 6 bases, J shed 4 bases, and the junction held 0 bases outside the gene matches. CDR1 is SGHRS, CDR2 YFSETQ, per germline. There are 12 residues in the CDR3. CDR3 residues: CASTSGRETQYF. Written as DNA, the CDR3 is TGCGCCAGCACTAGCGGGAGAGAGACCCAGTACTTC.

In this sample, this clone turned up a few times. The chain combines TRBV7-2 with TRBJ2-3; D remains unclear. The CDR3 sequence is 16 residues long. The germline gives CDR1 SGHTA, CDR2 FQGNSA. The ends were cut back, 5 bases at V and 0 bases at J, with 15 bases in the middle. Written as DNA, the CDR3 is TGTGCCAGCAGCCCGCTGGTTTCGGGTAGCACAGATACGCAGTATTTT. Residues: CASSPLVSGSTDTQYF. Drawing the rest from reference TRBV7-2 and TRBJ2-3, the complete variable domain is GAGVSQSPSNKVTEKGKDVELRCDPISGHTALYWYRQSLGQGLEFLIYFQGNSAPDKSGLPSDRFSAERTGGSVSTLTIQRTQQEDSAVYLCASSPLVSGSTDTQYFGPGTRLTVL.

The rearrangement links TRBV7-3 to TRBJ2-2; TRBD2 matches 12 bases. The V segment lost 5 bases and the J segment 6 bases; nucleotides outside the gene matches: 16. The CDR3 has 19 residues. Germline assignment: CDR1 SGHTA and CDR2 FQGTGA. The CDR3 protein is CASSPRGLAGGPRAGELFF. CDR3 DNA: TGTGCCAGCAGCCCAAGGGGGCTAGCGGGAGGGCCCCGGGCCGGGGAGCTGTTTTTT.

CDR3 sequence: CASSLGSGVSGNTIYF. The CDR3, as DNA: TGTGCCAGCAGCTTAGGGTCCGGAGTCTCTGGAAACACCATATATTTT. V gene TRBV7-6 combines with J gene TRBJ1-3, with unresolved D. Germline CDR1 SGHVS, CDR2 FNYEAQ. Trimming removed 1 base at V and 0 bases at J, with 10 bases between. The CDR3 extends over 16 amino acids.

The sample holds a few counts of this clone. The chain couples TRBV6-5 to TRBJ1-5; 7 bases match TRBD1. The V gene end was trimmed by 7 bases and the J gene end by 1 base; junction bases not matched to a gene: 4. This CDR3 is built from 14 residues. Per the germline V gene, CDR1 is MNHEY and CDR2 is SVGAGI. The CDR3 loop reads CASNPTGSNQPQHF. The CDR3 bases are TGTGCCAGCAACCCGACAGGGAGCAATCAGCCCCAGCATTTT.

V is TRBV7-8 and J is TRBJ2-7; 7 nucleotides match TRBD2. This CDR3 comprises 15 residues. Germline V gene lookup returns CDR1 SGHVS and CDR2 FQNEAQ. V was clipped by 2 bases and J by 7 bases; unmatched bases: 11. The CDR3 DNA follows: TGTGCCAGCAGCTTATTTGAGGGAGGGCCGGGGGAGCAGTACTTC. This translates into CASSLFEGGPGEQYF.

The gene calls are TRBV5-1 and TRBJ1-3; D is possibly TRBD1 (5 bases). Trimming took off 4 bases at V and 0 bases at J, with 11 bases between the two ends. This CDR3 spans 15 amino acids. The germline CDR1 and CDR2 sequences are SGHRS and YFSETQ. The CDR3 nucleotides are TGCGCCAGCAGCCCGGGACCGAGCTCTGGAAACACCATATATTTT. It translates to CASSPGPSSGNTIYF.

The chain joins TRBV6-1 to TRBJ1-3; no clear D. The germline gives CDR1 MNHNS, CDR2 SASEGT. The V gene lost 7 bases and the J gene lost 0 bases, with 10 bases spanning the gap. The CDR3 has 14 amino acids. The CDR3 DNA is TGTGCCAGCATCACGGATGGCTCTGGAAACACCATATATTTT. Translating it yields CASITDGSGNTIYF.

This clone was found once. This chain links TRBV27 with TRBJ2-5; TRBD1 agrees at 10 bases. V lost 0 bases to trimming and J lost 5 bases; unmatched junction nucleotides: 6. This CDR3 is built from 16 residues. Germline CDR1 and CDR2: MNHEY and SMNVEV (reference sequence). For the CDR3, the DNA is TGTGCCAGCAGTTTATCTCCGACAGGGGGCGGGGAGACCCAGTACTTC. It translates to CASSLSPTGGGETQYF.

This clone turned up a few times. CDR3 in DNA: TGCAGCGTTCAAACAGGGGGCTCAGAAAAACTGTTTTTT. It translates to CSVQTGGSEKLFF. This chain links TRBV29-1 with TRBJ1-4; 9 bases are a match to TRBD1. After removal of 5 bases from V and 8 bases from J, the junction contained 6 bases not matched to a gene. The germline V gene encodes CDR1 SQVTM and CDR2 ANQGSEA. This CDR3 has 13 residues.

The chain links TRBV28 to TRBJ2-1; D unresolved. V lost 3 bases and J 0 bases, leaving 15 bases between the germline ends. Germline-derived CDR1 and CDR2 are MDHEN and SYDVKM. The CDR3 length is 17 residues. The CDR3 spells CASSLLSFRSSYNEQFF. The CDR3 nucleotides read TGTGCCAGCAGTTTGTTATCGTTTAGAAGCTCCTACAATGAGCAGTTCTTC.

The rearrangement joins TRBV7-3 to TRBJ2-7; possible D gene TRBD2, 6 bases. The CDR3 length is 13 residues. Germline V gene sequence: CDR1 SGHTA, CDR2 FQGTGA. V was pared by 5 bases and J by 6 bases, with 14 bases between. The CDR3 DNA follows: TGTGCCAGCAGCAGGGACTCACTTGGCGAGCAGTACTTC. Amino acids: CASSRDSLGEQYF.

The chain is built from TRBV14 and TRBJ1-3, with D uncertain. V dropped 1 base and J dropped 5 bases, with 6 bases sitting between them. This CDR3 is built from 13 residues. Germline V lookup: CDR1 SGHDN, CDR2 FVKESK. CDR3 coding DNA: TGTGCCAGCAGCCAAGTTCTAAGAAACACCATATATTTT. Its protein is CASSQVLRNTIYF.

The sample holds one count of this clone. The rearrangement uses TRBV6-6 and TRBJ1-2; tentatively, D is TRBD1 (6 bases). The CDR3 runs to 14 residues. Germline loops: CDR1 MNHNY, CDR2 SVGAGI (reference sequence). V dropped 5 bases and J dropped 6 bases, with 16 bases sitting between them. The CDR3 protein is CASSDGQIGDGYTF. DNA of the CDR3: TGTGCCAGCAGTGACGGACAGATAGGAGATGGCTACACCTTC.

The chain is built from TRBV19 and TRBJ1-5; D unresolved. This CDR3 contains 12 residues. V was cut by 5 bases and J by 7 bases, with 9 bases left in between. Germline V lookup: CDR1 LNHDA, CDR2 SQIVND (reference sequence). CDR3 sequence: CASSPGYQPQHF. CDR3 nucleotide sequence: TGTGCCAGTAGTCCTGGGTACCAGCCCCAGCATTTT.

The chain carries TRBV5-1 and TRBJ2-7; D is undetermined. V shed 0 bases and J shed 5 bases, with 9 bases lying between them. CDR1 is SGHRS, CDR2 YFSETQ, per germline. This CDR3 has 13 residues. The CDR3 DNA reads TGCGCCAGCAGCTTGGTGGGGTTGGACGAGCAGTACTTC. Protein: CASSLVGLDEQYF.

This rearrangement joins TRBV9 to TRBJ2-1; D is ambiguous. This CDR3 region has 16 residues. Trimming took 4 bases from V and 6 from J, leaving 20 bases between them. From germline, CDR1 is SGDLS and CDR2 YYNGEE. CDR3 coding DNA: TGTGCCAGCAGCCCGACCACAGCTTCCCCGGCCAATGAGCAGTTCTTC. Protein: CASSPTTASPANEQFF.

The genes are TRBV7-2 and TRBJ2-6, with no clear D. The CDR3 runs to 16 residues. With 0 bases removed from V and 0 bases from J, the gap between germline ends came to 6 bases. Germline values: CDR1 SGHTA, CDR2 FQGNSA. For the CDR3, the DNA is TGTGCCAGCAGCTTAGCGCCCGCCTCTGGGGCCAACGTCCTGACTTTC. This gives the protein CASSLAPASGANVLTF.

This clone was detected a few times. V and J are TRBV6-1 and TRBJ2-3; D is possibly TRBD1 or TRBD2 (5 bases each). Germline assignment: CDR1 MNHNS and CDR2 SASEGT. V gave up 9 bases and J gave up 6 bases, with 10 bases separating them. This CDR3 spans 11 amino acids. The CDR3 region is CASAWGDTQYF. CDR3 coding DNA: TGTGCCAGTGCATGGGGGGATACGCAGTATTTT.

The DNA of the CDR3 is TGTGCCAGCTCACCTGGGACAGGGATCACTCAGCCCCAGCATTTT. Its translation: CASSPGTGITQPQHF. This chain uses TRBV18 with TRBJ1-5; 9 bases are shared with TRBD1. Germline CDR1 and CDR2: KGHSH and LQKENI. This CDR3 contains 15 residues. V shed 3 bases and J 6 bases; nucleotides not matched to a gene: 6.